These T cell receptor beta chains were read from a single sample in a study of cytomegalovirus exposure and HLA in healthy donors. Assay: immunoSEQ multiplex PCR; the TCRdb copy retains only in-frame clones and omits some. The table includes 160,000 or so clones, about 77% detected once. Sequenced sample: PBMCs. These receptor sequences come from a man between 60 and 70 years old in good health and CMV-seronegative. Each CDR3 is given with its conserved first and last residue. Fields, in order: V gene, J gene, D gene, clone size, CDR3 DNA, CDR3 protein. The D gene is left open where the match is weak. Part of the rows lack a size; the others show once, few, many or a class for expanded clones.

TRBV2	TRBJ2-5	TRBD2	once	TGTGCCAGCAGTGACGGTCTTGGGGAGGGAGAGACCCAGTACTTC	CASSDGLGEGETQYF
TRBV19	TRBJ1-5	NA	few	TGTGCCAGTAGTATGGAGTGGCAGCCCCAGCATTTT	CASSMEWQPQHF
TRBV10-3	TRBJ2-5	TRBD2	NA	TGTGCCATCAGTGGGGGACTAGCGGGAGGGGGTGAGACCCAGTACTTC	CAISGGLAGGGETQYF
TRBV6-6	TRBJ1-5	NA	NA	TGTGCCAGCCAGGGAGGGCAGCCCCAGCATTTT	CASQGGQPQHF
TRBV9	TRBJ2-5	TRBD1	few	TGTGCCAGCAGCGTAGGGTCAGGGGGAACAGAGACCCAGTACTTC	CASSVGSGGTETQYF
TRBV11-1	TRBJ2-3	NA	NA	TGTGCCAGCAGCTTAGCGGCAGGGGCAGCAGATACGCAGTATTTT	CASSLAAGAADTQYF
TRBV2	TRBJ2-4	TRBD2	NA	TGTGCCAGCAGTAGGCTAGCGGGAGATGGCAAAAACATTCAGTACTTC	CASSRLAGDGKNIQYF
TRBV5-1	TRBJ2-3	TRBD2	NA	TGCGCCAGCAGCTTACAGCGGGGGGACGCAGATACGCAGTATTTT	CASSLQRGDADTQYF
TRBV30	TRBJ1-4	NA	NA	TGTGCCTGGAGGGGTCGGGGGGGATTGGGGGAAAAACTGTTTTTT	CAWRGRGGLGEKLFF
TRBV6-6	TRBJ1-1	NA	NA	TGTGCCAGCAGTTCGACGTCTCAGGGTGGAGCTTTCTTT	CASSSTSQGGAFF
TRBV10-3	TRBJ1-2	NA	NA	TGTGCCATCAGTGCGCGGACAGCCACTAACTATGGCTACACCTTC	CAISARTATNYGYTF
TRBV7-9	TRBJ2-7	TRBD2	NA	TGTGCCAGCAGCTTAGCCCGGACTAGCGGGGACGAGCAGTACTTC	CASSLARTSGDEQYF
TRBV27	TRBJ2-1	TRBD2	few	TGTGCCAGCAGCCCCGGGGTAGCGGGGCCTTCCTACAATGAGCAGTTCTTC	CASSPGVAGPSYNEQFF
TRBV5-4	TRBJ2-2	TRBD2	NA	TGTGCCAGCAGCGCCTGGACTAGCGGCATCACGAACACCGGGGAGCTGTTTTTT	CASSAWTSGITNTGELFF
TRBV2	TRBJ1-5	NA	medium-sized	TGTGCCAGCACCGACGGAGACAATCAGCCCCAGCATTTT	CASTDGDNQPQHF
TRBV29-1	TRBJ2-3	TRBD2	NA	TGCAGCGGTGGACTAGCGGGAGGGCCGGGGACAGATACGCAGTATTTT	CSGGLAGGPGTDTQYF
TRBV19	TRBJ1-4	NA	few	TGTGCCTCTACCTCAGGGGTAAATGAAAAACTGTTTTTT	CASTSGVNEKLFF
TRBV18	TRBJ2-7	TRBD1	NA	TGTGCCAGCTCAATGGGACAGGCCTACGAGCAGTACTTC	CASSMGQAYEQYF
TRBV5-1	TRBJ2-1	NA	NA	TGCGCCAGCAGCCGCGTACGCGGAGGGTCCAATGAGCAGTTCTTC	CASSRVRGGSNEQFF
TRBV7-9	TRBJ2-1	TRBD2	NA	TGTGCCAGCAGACGCGGACTAGCGGGAGGACGACACTACAATGAGCAGTTCTTC	CASRRGLAGGRHYNEQFF
TRBV2	TRBJ1-3	TRBD1	NA	TGTGCCAGCAGCGGGACAGGGGGAGACTCTGCTGGAAACACCATATATTTT	CASSGTGGDSAGNTIYF
TRBV5-1	TRBJ2-2	TRBD1	NA	TGCGCCAGCAGCCCCGCACAGGGGAAGAACACCGGGGAGCTGTTTTTT	CASSPAQGKNTGELFF
TRBV4-2	TRBJ2-1	TRBD1	NA	TGTGCCAGCAGCCCAAAGACAGGGGACTACAATGAGCAGTTCTTC	CASSPKTGDYNEQFF
TRBV7-2	TRBJ1-2	NA	few	TGTGCCAGCAGCTTAGCTGGCAGGGACTATGGCTACACCTTC	CASSLAGRDYGYTF
TRBV6-5	TRBJ2-5	NA	NA	TGTGCCAGCAGTTACTTCGGGGATGGGGAGACCCAGTACTTC	CASSYFGDGETQYF
TRBV19	TRBJ2-5	TRBD1	NA	TGTGCCAGTAGTAACGACAGGGACGGGACCCAGTACTTC	CASSNDRDGTQYF
TRBV27	TRBJ1-5	NA	NA	TGTGCCAGCAGTTTCGGGGAGTACACCTATAGCAATCAGCCCCAGCATTTT	CASSFGEYTYSNQPQHF
TRBV29-1	TRBJ2-5	TRBD1	once	TGCAGCGTTACAGGGGATGATGAGACCCAGTACTTC	CSVTGDDETQYF
TRBV28	TRBJ1-3	NA	NA	TGTGCCAGCAGTTTATCCCGACAGCTCTCTGGAAACACCATATATTTT	CASSLSRQLSGNTIYF
TRBV30	TRBJ2-7	TRBD1	NA	TGTGCCTGGAGCAGACAGGGGGATCGCGAGCAGTACTTC	CAWSRQGDREQYF
TRBV19	TRBJ1-5	TRBD1	NA	TGTGCCAGTAGGACAGGGGACGGCAATCAGCCCCAGCATTTT	CASRTGDGNQPQHF
TRBV5-1	TRBJ1-3	NA	once	TGCGCCAGCAGCCCTAAGCGACAGAGCTCTGGAAACACCATATATTTT	CASSPKRQSSGNTIYF
TRBV11-2	TRBJ1-2	TRBD1	NA	TGTGCCAGCAGCTTTGTACAGGGGAATGGCTACACCTTC	CASSFVQGNGYTF
TRBV29-1	TRBJ1-1	NA	NA	TGCAGCGTTAGGAGGGGTGGTGACACTGAAGCTTTCTTT	CSVRRGGDTEAFF
TRBV10-3	TRBJ1-5	NA	NA	TGTGCCATCAGTGATCGTAGCAATCAGCCCCAGCATTTT	CAISDRSNQPQHF
TRBV7-6	TRBJ2-2	NA	few	TGTGCCAGCAGCTTAGTCAGTAACGGGGAGCTGTTTTTT	CASSLVSNGELFF
TRBV25-1	TRBJ1-1	NA	NA	TGTGCCAGCAGTGGATACGGGGGTAGCGCTGAAGCTTTCTTT	CASSGYGGSAEAFF
TRBV6-1	TRBJ1-2	NA	NA	TGTGCCAGCAGTGAAGCGAGGGTTGTATCAGGCTATGGCTACACCTTC	CASSEARVVSGYGYTF